This TCR beta chain was observed in a study of blood T cells in healthy people across ages. Study results and limitations: The percentage of naive T cells correlated strongly with TCR beta diversity.

This clonotype was counted once. Its antigen is as yet unknown. Per germline, CDR1 SGHRS and CDR2 YFSETQ. CDR3 length: 14 residues. V lost 4 bases to trimming and J lost 0 bases, with 8 bases between them. Then a second PCR, running roughly 7 to 11 cycles, was carried out with a sample-barcoded 5' primer and a J-beta primer mix. Each cDNA molecule was tagged by a template-switch adaptor that had 12 random nucleotides. TCRdb passed the 5' RACE reads through MiXCR, listing each CDR3 protein once. The table has about 570,000 distinct CDR3 sequences, roughly a quarter seen once. This chain joins TRBV5-1 and TRBJ1-3, with a possible D match to TRBD1 (5 bases). This clonotype was obtained from a woman between 70 and 85 years old in good health. The sequencing input was blood. The CDR3 region is CASSNGGSGNTIYF. CDR3 nucleotide sequence: TGCGCCAGCAGCAACGGGGGCTCTGGAAACACCATATATTTT.